Below, 31 T cell receptor beta chains from the same sample are listed, as sequenced in a study of blood T cell repertoires in COVID-19. Clones were read by immunoSEQ multiplex PCR, and TCRdb kept only the in-frame ones, dropping some. The data contain 140,000 to 150,000 clones, around 89% of them singletons. Material: peripheral blood. The receptors originated from a man between 60 and 75 years old with active or convalescent COVID-19.

The V and J genes are TRBV6-5 and TRBJ1-2; 7 nucleotides agree with TRBD1. With V trimmed by 6 bases and J by 5 bases, 9 bases remained unmatched. Germline V gene data show CDR1 as MNHEY and CDR2 as SVGAGI. This CDR3 region has 14 residues. CDR3 coding DNA: TGTGCCAGCAGCCCGAGAGGGGGCGGGTATGGCTACACCTTC. Its protein is CASSPRGGGYGYTF.

The chain uses TRBV30 and TRBJ2-5; possibly TRBD1 for D (5 bases). The CDR3 loop spans 13 amino acids. CDR1 is GTSNPN and CDR2 is SVGIG in the germline V gene (reference sequence). Trimming cost V 0 bases and J 5 bases, with 10 bases left between them. The CDR3 nucleotides are TGTGCCTGGAGTGTGGTATCAGGGGAGACCCAGTACTTC. Amino acid sequence: CAWSVVSGETQYF.

The rearrangement joins TRBV28 to TRBJ1-1, with TRBD1 matching 8 bases. Trimming at V came to 1 base and at J to 10 bases, leaving 5 bases not matched to a gene. The germline gives CDR1 MDHEN, CDR2 SYDVKM. This CDR3 spans 13 amino acids. CDR3 residues: CASSLYGTGGAFF. The CDR3 DNA reads as TGTGCCAGCAGTTTATATGGGACAGGAGGAGCTTTCTTT.

The chain is built from TRBV7-2 and TRBJ1-1, with a tentative D call TRBD1 (5 bases). The CDR3 runs 14 residues. The germline CDR1 and CDR2 sequences are SGHTA and FQGNSA. V lost 2 bases to trimming and J lost 0 bases, with 7 bases between them. CDR3 in amino acids: CASSLQGLNTEAFF. The CDR3 region has the DNA TGTGCCAGCAGCTTACAGGGATTGAACACTGAAGCTTTCTTT.

The chain links TRBV19 to TRBJ2-7, with D possibly TRBD2 on 6 matching bases. Trimming cost V 5 bases and J 6 bases, with 23 bases left between them. CDR3 size: 16 residues. CDR1 and CDR2 from the germline V gene are LNHDA and SQIVND (reference sequence). The CDR3 spells CASSAREYETMGEQYF. CDR3 coding DNA: TGTGCCAGTAGTGCCCGGGAGTACGAGACCATGGGCGAGCAGTACTTC.

For the CDR3, the DNA is TGTGCCAGCATCCCGACAGATCAGCATTTT. Protein product: CASIPTDQHF. The chain combines TRBV28 with TRBJ1-5, with D maybe TRBD1 (5 bases). The CDR3 loop spans 10 amino acids. Trimming shortened V by 7 bases and J by 13 bases, and 11 bases separated the two germline ends. Germline V gives CDR1 MDHEN, CDR2 SYDVKM. The entire variable domain, with the rest obtained from reference TRBV28 and TRBJ1-5, is as follows: DVKVTQSSRYLVKRTGEKVFLECVQDMDHENMFWYRQDPGLGLRLIYFSYDVKMKEKGDIPEGYSVSREKKERFSLILESASTNQTSMYLCASIPTDQHFGDGTRLSIL.

This clone is a singleton in its sample. In DNA form, the CDR3 reads TGTGCCAGCAGCGTGAGGGGTGCTAGCGGGAGCAATGAGCAGTTCTTC. Translating gives CASSVRGASGSNEQFF. The chain has TRBV9 and TRBJ2-1, with 10 bases identical to TRBD2. CDR3 length equals 16 residues. Per germline, CDR1 SGDLS and CDR2 YYNGEE. J gave up 6 bases and V 2 bases, and 8 bases lay outside the gene matches.

As DNA, the CDR3 is TGTGCCAGCAGCTCCCGACAGGGCCCACTCACCGGGGAGCTGTTTTTT. Translating it yields CASSSRQGPLTGELFF. The chain has TRBV7-2 and TRBJ2-2, with 7 bases fitting TRBD1. CDR3 length: 16 residues. J gave up 4 bases and V 4 bases, and 9 bases lay outside the gene matches. Germline CDR1 is SGHTA and CDR2 is FQGNSA.

The genes are TRBV10-3 and TRBJ1-2; tentatively, D is TRBD1 (6 bases). V lost 3 bases, J lost 4 bases, and 12 bases lay in between. The CDR3 covers 14 residues. CDR1 and CDR2 from the germline V gene are ENHRY and SYGVKD. Here the CDR3 DNA reads TGTGCCATCAGTGAACAGGGTGTAGGCTATGGCTACACCTTC. It codes for CAISEQGVGYGYTF.

This clone appeared once. This chain joins TRBV4-3 and TRBJ1-6; 7 nucleotides line up with TRBD1. Germline V gene lookup returns CDR1 LGHNA and CDR2 YSLEER. J lost 6 bases, V lost 1 base, and 0 bases had no gene match. This CDR3 has 14 amino acids. The CDR3: CASSQGDSNSPLHF. In DNA form, the CDR3 reads TGCGCCAGCAGCCAAGGGGACAGTAATTCACCCCTCCACTTT.

The chain couples TRBV5-1 to TRBJ2-5, with 9 nucleotides matching TRBD1. The CDR3 is made up of 15 amino acids. V was pared by 3 bases and J by 1 base, with 4 bases of the junction left unmatched. Germline values: CDR1 SGHRS, CDR2 YFSETQ. CDR3 nucleotides: TGCGCCAGCAGCTCCGGGACAGGGAGCCAAGAGACCCAGTACTTC. Translating it yields CASSSGTGSQETQYF.

This chain connects TRBV6-4 to TRBJ2-1; TRBD2 matches 9 bases. CDR1 and CDR2 (germline): MRHNA, SNTAGT. The V gene end was trimmed by 0 bases and the J gene end by 5 bases; junction bases not matched to a gene: 5. The CDR3 sequence is 16 residues long. The CDR3, as DNA: TGTGCCAGCAGTGACTCCGCGCGGGGGGGGCACAATGAGCAGTTCTTC. Amino acid sequence: CASSDSARGGHNEQFF.

V is TRBV5-4 and J is TRBJ2-1; D might be TRBD1 (6 bases). Germline V gives CDR1 SGHNT, CDR2 YYREEE (reference sequence). Trimming cost V 3 bases and J 4 bases, with 23 bases left between them. CDR3 size: 18 residues. CDR3 in amino acids: CASSSQMAGDWGYNEQFF. CDR3 coding DNA: TGTGCCAGCAGCTCTCAGATGGCAGGGGATTGGGGTTACAATGAGCAGTTCTTC.

The chain carries TRBV6-6 and TRBJ1-6; D perhaps matches TRBD1 (6 bases). Trimming removed 3 bases from V and 2 bases from J, with 8 bases in between. Per germline, CDR1 MNHNY and CDR2 SVGAGI (reference sequence). The CDR3 loop spans 15 amino acids. The CDR3 protein is CASSYGGAYNSPLHF. The CDR3 coding sequence is TGTGCCAGCAGTTATGGGGGCGCCTATAATTCACCCCTCCACTTT.

This sequence joins TRBV28 and TRBJ1-2; 9 bases align to TRBD1. The germline V gene has CDR1 MDHEN and CDR2 SYDVKM. J gave up 5 bases and V 7 bases, and 8 bases lay outside the gene matches. The length of the CDR3 is 14 residues. The CDR3 bases are TGTGCCAGCACTACCCCGGGACAGGGTTATGGCTACACCTTC. Translating it yields CASTTPGQGYGYTF.

The V gene is TRBV5-4, the J gene TRBJ1-1, with TRBD1 matching 11 bases. Germline V gene data show CDR1 as SGHNT and CDR2 as YYREEE (reference sequence). V was pared by 4 bases and J by 4 bases, with 6 bases of the junction left unmatched. There are 15 residues in the CDR3. The CDR3 here is CASSPRTGGFTEAFF. The CDR3 DNA follows: TGTGCCAGCAGCCCGAGGACAGGGGGCTTCACTGAAGCTTTCTTT.

The V gene is TRBV19, the J gene TRBJ2-1, with D possibly being TRBD1 (7 bases). Germline CDR1 and CDR2: LNHDA and SQIVND (reference sequence). The CDR3 is 17 amino acids. V lost 5 bases and J lost 6, with 23 bases in between. The DNA for the CDR3 is TGTGCCAGTAGTGGAGGGACAGCGTCCTTTGCGATCAATGAGCAGTTCTTC. The encoded protein is CASSGGTASFAINEQFF.

The chain is built from TRBV4-1 and TRBJ2-1; perhaps TRBD2 as D (7 bases). The CDR3 length is 18 residues. The V and J ends lost 1 base and 5 bases respectively, with 21 bases between them. The V gene's germline CDR1 is MGHRA and CDR2 YSYEKL. The CDR3 here is CASSQVLRGSQGNNEQFF. In DNA, the CDR3 is TGCGCCAGCAGCCAAGTATTGCGGGGGTCACAGGGAAACAATGAGCAGTTCTTC.

The V gene is TRBV18, the J gene TRBJ2-7, with a tentative D call TRBD2 (6 bases). CDR3 length equals 14 residues. The V gene's germline CDR1 is KGHSH and CDR2 LQKENI. V lost 2 bases to trimming and J lost 2 bases, with 10 bases between them. The CDR3 sequence: CASSPGREAYEQYF. DNA for the CDR3: TGTGCCAGCTCACCAGGCAGGGAGGCCTACGAGCAGTACTTC.

This clone was seen a few times. The genes are TRBV11-2 and TRBJ2-1; D unresolved. This CDR3 spans 13 amino acids. Germline loops: CDR1 SGHAT, CDR2 FQNNGV. Trimming pared 3 bases from V and 7 bases from J, leaving 10 bases between. CDR3 sequence (DNA): TGTGCCAGCAGCTTGGGCAATTTAAATGAGCAGTTCTTC. Protein sequence: CASSLGNLNEQFF.

This sequence joins TRBV28 and TRBJ1-5, with D maybe TRBD1 (5 bases). Germline-derived CDR1 and CDR2 are MDHEN and SYDVKM. Deletions cut 6 bases from V and 0 bases from J, with 18 bases between. The CDR3 runs 17 residues. The CDR3 DNA sequence: TGTGCCAGCAGCCACAGGACCTTCTATATTAGCAATCAGCCCCAGCATTTT. This encodes CASSHRTFYISNQPQHF.

This chain uses TRBV3-1 (or the pseudogene TRBV3-2) with TRBJ2-5; 8 bases match TRBD2. V lost 1 base, J lost 5 bases, and 3 bases stayed unmatched. From germline, CDR1 is LGHDT and CDR2 YNNKEL (reference sequence). The CDR3 is made up of 14 amino acids. In DNA, the CDR3 is TGTGCCAGCAGCCAAGGGACGGGGGGGGAGACCCAGTACTTC. Amino acid sequence: CASSQGTGGETQYF.

In nucleotides, the CDR3 is TGCGCCAGCAGTGGACCAGCGGGTTACGAGCAGTACTTC. Protein product: CASSGPAGYEQYF. The V call is TRBV10-1, the J call TRBJ2-7, with D possibly being TRBD2 (6 bases). Germline V gene data show CDR1 as WNHNN and CDR2 as SYGVQD (reference sequence). The V and J ends lost 4 bases and 4 bases respectively, with 11 bases between them. CDR3 length equals 13 residues.

The chain combines TRBV19 with TRBJ2-1; a weak D match, TRBD2 (6 bases). This CDR3 region has 15 residues. Trimming shortened V by 9 bases and J by 0 bases, and 15 bases separated the two germline ends. Germline CDR1 LNHDA, CDR2 SQIVND (reference sequence). The CDR3 DNA is TGTGCCAGCCTCCCGGGGGATAGCTCCTACAATGAGCAGTTCTTC. This codes for CASLPGDSSYNEQFF.

V is TRBV6-5 and J is TRBJ2-7; 8 nucleotides match TRBD1. The CDR3 length is 12 residues. Germline V CDR1 and CDR2: MNHEY, SVGAGI. V was clipped by 5 bases and J by 5 bases; unmatched bases: 2. CDR3 protein: CASSRQGNEQYF. CDR3 nucleotides: TGTGCCAGCAGTAGACAGGGGAACGAGCAGTACTTC.

This clone has only one observation. The V call is TRBV9, the J call TRBJ1-2; possible D gene TRBD1, 5 bases. Germline lookup yields CDR1 SGDLS and CDR2 YYNGEE. Trimming left V 0 bases short and J 6 bases short, with 12 bases between. CDR3 length: 14 residues. CDR3 sequence (DNA): TGTGCCAGCAGCGTAGGATCAGGGCTACATGGCTACACCTTC. Translating it yields CASSVGSGLHGYTF.

The J gene is TRBJ1-6, the V gene TRBV30; 8 bases agree with TRBD1. The J segment lost 7 bases and the V segment lost 1 base, leaving 3 bases of the junction unmatched. CDR1 is GTSNPN, CDR2 SVGIG, per germline (reference sequence). The length of the CDR3 is 14 residues. CDR3 coding DNA: TGTGCCTGGAGTGCCGGACAGGGCAATTCACCCCTCCACTTT. This gives the protein CAWSAGQGNSPLHF.

This chain joins TRBV6-6 and TRBJ2-7, with 8 bases matching TRBD1. Germline V gene sequence: CDR1 MNHNY, CDR2 SVGAGI (reference sequence). The CDR3 is 17 amino acids. V lost 5 bases, J lost 0 bases, and 12 bases stayed unmatched. Here the CDR3 DNA reads TGTGCCAGCAGTCGCTCCGGACAGGGTGGAAGCTCCTACGAGCAGTACTTC. Translation: CASSRSGQGGSSYEQYF.

The chain joins TRBV1 to TRBJ2-7; TRBD2, the D gene given by the table, was not confirmed from the DNA. TRBV1 is a recognized pseudogene. This CDR3 is built from 20 residues. The CDR3 region is CTSSQAALAGGVKVANEQYF. The DNA of the CDR3 is TGCACCAGCAGCCAAGCCGCGTTAGCGGGAGGGGTAAAAGTTGCCAACGAGCAGTACTTC.

The chain combines TRBV30 with TRBJ1-1; no firm D call. In germline, CDR1 is GTSNPN, CDR2 SVGIG (reference sequence). The CDR3 runs to 16 residues. The V end lost 4 bases, the J end lost 8 bases, and 26 bases lay between the germline ends. In nucleotides, the CDR3 is TGTGCCTGGACCAGTACCACCCGACTCTTAGGTCGAGAAGCTTTCTTT. The encoded protein is CAWTSTTRLLGREAFF.

This sequence joins TRBV18 and TRBJ1-2; 8 bases match TRBD1. The CDR3 has 17 residues. Germline V gene data show CDR1 as KGHSH and CDR2 as LQKENI. V gave up 3 bases and J gave up 12 bases; unmatched junction bases: 21. CDR3 region: CASSPSEITKGTGPHTF. CDR3 DNA sequence: TGTGCCAGCTCACCGTCGGAAATAACCAAAGGGACAGGCCCCCACACCTTC.